This TCR beta chain is from a study of graft-versus-host responses after intestinal transplantation. Details on this clone: Antigen unknown.

TCRdb's copy holds only in-frame clones and misses some; the assay was immunoSEQ multiplex PCR. The sample carries about 97,000 clones, 91% recorded once. Trimming removed 4 bases from V and 3 bases from J; junction bases left unmatched: 6. The germline V gene encodes CDR1 GTSNPN and CDR2 SVGIG (reference sequence). The CDR3 is made up of 14 amino acids. The source was unstimulated CD4+ T cells sorted from spleen or lymph node cells, collected before transplant. This clonotype was obtained from a human donor who was the organ donor for an intestinal transplant. V is TRBV30 and J is TRBJ1-1, with TRBD1 identical over 9 bases. The CDR3 DNA reads TGTGCCTGGATACTACAGGGGGCAGACACTGAAGCTTTCTTT. It yields the protein CAWILQGADTEAFF.